The T cell receptor (beta chain) described here comes from a study of blood T cell repertoires in COVID-19. About the research overall: From T cells, B-cell-depleted T cells, or PBMCs came the material, which was cDNA or gDNA.

CDR1 is MNHNY and CDR2 is SVGAGI in the germline V gene (reference sequence). CDR3 length: 14 residues. The V end was cut by 10 bases, the J end by 3 bases, with 15 bases between. The cohort comprised adults aged about 18 to 100 years residing in 20 to 30 US areas. Assignment of participants to cohorts was predicated upon participant-reported clinical history. The authors' processing: Quantification of nucleated cells was approximated via reference gene primer amplification. The table came from immunoSEQ multiplex PCR; TCRdb's copy has only in-frame clones and leaves some out. V and J calls and clone size are those listed in that table; D and trimming were worked out from the DNA. The sample gives 190,000 or so clones, more than 80% of which show up once; around 9.2% is in the top ten.

Sequenced: PBMCs or T cells enriched from blood (not recorded which). The rearrangement joins TRBV6-6 to TRBJ1-4; the D is unclear. This TCR came from a man in his forties or fifties who had recovered from COVID-19. The CDR3 protein is CATDSGSANEKLFF. DNA for the CDR3: TGTGCCACGGATAGTGGGAGTGCTAATGAAAAACTGTTTTTT.